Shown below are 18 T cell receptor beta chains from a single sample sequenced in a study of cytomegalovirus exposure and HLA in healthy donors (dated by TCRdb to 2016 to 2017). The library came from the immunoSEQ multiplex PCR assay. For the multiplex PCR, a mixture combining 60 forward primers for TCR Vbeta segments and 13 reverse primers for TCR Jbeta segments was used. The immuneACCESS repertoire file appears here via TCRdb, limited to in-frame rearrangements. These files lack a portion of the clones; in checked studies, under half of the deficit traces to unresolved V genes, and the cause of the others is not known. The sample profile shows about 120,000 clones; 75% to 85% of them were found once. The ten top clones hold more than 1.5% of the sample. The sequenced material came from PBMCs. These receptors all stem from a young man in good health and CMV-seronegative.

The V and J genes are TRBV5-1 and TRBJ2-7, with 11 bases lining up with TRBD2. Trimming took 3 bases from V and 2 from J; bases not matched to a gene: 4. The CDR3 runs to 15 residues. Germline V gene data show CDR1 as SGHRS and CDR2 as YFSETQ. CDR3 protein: CASSSSGRNTYEQYF. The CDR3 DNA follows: TGCGCCAGCAGCTCTAGCGGGAGGAATACCTACGAGCAGTACTTC.

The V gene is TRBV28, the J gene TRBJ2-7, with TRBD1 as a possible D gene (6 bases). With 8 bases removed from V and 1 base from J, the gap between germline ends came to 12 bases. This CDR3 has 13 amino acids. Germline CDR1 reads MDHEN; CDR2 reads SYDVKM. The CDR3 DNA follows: TGTGCCAGCCTCGGACAGCAATCCTACGAGCAGTACTTC. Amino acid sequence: CASLGQQSYEQYF.

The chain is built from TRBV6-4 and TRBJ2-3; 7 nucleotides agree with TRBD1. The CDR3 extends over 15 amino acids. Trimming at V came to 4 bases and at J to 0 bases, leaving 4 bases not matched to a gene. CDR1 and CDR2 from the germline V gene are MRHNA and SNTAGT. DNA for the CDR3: TGTGCCAGCAGTGCCCAACAGGGGAGCACAGATACGCAGTATTTT. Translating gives CASSAQQGSTDTQYF.

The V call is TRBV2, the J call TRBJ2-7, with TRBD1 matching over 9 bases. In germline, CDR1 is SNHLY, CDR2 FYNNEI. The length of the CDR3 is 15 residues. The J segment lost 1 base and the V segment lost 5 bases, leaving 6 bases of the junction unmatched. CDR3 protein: CASSHGTGNSYEQYV. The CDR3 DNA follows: TGTGCCAGCAGTCACGGGACAGGGAATTCCTACGAGCAGTACGTC.

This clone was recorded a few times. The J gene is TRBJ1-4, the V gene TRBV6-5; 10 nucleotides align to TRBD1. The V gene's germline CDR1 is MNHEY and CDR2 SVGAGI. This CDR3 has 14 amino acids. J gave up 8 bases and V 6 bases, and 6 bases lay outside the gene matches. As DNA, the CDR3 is TGTGCCAGCAGCCTAGACAGGGGGCAGGAAAAACTGTTTTTT. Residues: CASSLDRGQEKLFF.

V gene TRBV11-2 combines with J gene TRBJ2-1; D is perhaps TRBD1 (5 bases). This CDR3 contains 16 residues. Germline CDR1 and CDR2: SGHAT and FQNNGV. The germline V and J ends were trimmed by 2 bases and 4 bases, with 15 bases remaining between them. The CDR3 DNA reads TGTGCCAGCAGCTTATCGCCGGACATTACTTACAATGAGCAGTTCTTC. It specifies CASSLSPDITYNEQFF. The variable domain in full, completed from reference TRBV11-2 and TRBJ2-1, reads EAGVAQSPRYKIIEKRQSVAFWCNPISGHATLYWYQQILGQGPKLLIQFQNNGVVDDSQLPKDRFSAERLKGVDSTLKIQPAKLEDSAVYLCASSLSPDITYNEQFFGPGTRLTVL.

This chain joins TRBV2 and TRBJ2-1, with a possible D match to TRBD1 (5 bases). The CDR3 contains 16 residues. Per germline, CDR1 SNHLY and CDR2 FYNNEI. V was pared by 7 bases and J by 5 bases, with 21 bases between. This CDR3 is CASTPRGGSSNNEQFF. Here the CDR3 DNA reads TGTGCCAGCACCCCTAGGGGCGGAAGTTCGAACAATGAGCAGTTCTTC.

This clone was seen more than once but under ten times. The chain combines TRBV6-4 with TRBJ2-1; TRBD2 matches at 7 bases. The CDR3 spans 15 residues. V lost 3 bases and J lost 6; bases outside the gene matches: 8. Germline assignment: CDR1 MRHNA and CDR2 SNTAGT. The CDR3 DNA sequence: TGTGCCAGCAGTGAAGGTCTCCGCGGGAGCAATGAGCAGTTCTTC. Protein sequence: CASSEGLRGSNEQFF.

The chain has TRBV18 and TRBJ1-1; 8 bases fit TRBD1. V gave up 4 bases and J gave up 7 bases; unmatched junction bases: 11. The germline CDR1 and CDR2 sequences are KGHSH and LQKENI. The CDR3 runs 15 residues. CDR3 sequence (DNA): TGTGCCAGCTCACTTTCCCAGGGGGCGCAGGATGAAGCTTTCTTT. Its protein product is CASSLSQGAQDEAFF.

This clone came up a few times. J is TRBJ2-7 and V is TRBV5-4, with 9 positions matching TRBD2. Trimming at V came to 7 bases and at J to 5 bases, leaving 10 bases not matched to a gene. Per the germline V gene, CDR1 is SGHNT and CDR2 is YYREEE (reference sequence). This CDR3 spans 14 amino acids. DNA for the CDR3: TGTGCCAGCGAATCCGGGACTAGCCGGGACGAGCAGTACTTC. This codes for CASESGTSRDEQYF. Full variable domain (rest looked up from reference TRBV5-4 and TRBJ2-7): ETGVTQSPTHLIKTRGQQVTLRCSSQSGHNTVSWYQQALGQGPQFIFQYYREEENGRGNFPPRFSGLQFPNYSSELNVNALELDDSALYLCASESGTSRDEQYFGPGTRLTVT.

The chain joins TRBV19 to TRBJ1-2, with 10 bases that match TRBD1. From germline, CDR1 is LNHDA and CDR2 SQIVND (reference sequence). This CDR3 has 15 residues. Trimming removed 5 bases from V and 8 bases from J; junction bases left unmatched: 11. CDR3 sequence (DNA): TGTGCCAGTAGTCGATTTCACGACAGGGGGCAGGGCTACACCTTC. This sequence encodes CASSRFHDRGQGYTF. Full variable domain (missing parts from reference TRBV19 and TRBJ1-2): DGGITQSPKYLFRKEGQNVTLSCEQNLNHDAMYWYRQDPGQGLRLIYYSQIVNDFQKGDIAEGYSVSREKKESFPLTVTSAQKNPTAFYLCASSRFHDRGQGYTFGSGTRLTVV.

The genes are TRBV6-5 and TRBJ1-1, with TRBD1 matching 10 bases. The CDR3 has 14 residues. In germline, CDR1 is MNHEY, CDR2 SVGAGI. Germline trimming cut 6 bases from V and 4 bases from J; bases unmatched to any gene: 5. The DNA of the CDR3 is TGTGCCAGCAGGGGACAGGGGAGCGGCACTGAAGCTTTCTTT. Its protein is CASRGQGSGTEAFF.

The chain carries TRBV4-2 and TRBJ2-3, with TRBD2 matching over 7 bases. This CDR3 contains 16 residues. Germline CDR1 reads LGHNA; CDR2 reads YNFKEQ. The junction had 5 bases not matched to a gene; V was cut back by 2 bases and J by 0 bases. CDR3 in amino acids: CASSQLLADSTDTQYF. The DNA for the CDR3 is TGTGCCAGCAGCCAACTTCTAGCGGATAGCACAGATACGCAGTATTTT.

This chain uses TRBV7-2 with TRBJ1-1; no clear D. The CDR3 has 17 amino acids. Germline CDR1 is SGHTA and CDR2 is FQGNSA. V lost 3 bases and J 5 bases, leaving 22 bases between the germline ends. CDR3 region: CASSFQLGLRRGTEAFF. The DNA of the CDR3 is TGTGCCAGCAGCTTTCAATTAGGATTAAGGCGGGGTACTGAAGCTTTCTTT. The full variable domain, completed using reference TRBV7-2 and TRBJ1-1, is GAGVSQSPSNKVTEKGKDVELRCDPISGHTALYWYRQSLGQGLEFLIYFQGNSAPDKSGLPSDRFSAERTGGSVSTLTIQRTQQEDSAVYLCASSFQLGLRRGTEAFFGQGTRLTVV.

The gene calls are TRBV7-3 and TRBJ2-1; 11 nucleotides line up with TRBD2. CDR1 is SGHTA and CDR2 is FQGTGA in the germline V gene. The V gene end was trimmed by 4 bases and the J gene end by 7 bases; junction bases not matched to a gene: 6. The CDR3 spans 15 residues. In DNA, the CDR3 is TGTGCCAGCAGCTACGGGACTAGCGGTAGAAATGAGCAGTTCTTC. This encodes CASSYGTSGRNEQFF. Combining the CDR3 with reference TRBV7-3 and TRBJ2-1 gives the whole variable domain GAGVSQTPSNKVTEKGKYVELRCDPISGHTALYWYRQSLGQGPEFLIYFQGTGAADDSGLPNDRFFAVRPEGSVSTLKIQRTERGDSAVYLCASSYGTSGRNEQFFGPGTRLTVL.

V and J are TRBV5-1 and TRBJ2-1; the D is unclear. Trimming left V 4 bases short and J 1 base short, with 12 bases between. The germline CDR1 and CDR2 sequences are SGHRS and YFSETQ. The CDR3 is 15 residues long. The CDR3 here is CASSPEWRSYNEQFF. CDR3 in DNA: TGCGCCAGCAGCCCTGAGTGGAGATCCTACAATGAGCAGTTCTTC.

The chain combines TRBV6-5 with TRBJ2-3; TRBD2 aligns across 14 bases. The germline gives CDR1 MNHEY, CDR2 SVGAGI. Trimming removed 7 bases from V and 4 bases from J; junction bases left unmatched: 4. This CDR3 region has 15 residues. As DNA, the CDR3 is TGTGCCAGCACCAGACTAGCGGGAGGGCCAGATACGCAGTATTTT. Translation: CASTRLAGGPDTQYF.

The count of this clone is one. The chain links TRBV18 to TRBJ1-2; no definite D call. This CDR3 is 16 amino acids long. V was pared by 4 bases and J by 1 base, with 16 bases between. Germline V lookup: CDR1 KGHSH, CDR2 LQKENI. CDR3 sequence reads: CASSLNSEGRNYGYTF. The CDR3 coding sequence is TGTGCCAGCTCACTAAACTCCGAGGGTCGTAACTATGGCTACACCTTC.